The 12 T cell receptor beta chains below all came from one sample that was sequenced in a study of blood T cell repertoires in COVID-19. Assay: immunoSEQ multiplex PCR; the TCRdb copy retains only in-frame clones and omits some. The table shows 200,000 to 250,000 clones, with 84% occurring only once. Sequencing was performed on PBMCs or T cells enriched from blood (not recorded which). The receptors were sampled from a woman between 40 and 55 years old who had recovered from COVID-19.

The chain carries TRBV29-1 and TRBJ2-3; TRBD1 is a possible D gene (5 bases). The CDR3 length is 14 residues. In germline, CDR1 is SQVTM, CDR2 ANQGSEA. V lost 0 bases and J 5 bases, leaving 12 bases between the germline ends. Written as DNA, the CDR3 is TGCAGCGTTGAAGAGGGCAGGGCGGTAGATACGCAGTATTTT. It specifies CSVEEGRAVDTQYF.

V usage is TRBV24-1 and J usage is TRBJ2-2, with 7 positions matching TRBD2. CDR1 KGHDR and CDR2 SFDVKD come from the germline V gene. CDR3 length: 16 amino acids. With V trimmed by 5 bases and J by 1 base, 6 bases remained unmatched. In DNA, the CDR3 is TGTGCCACCAGTGCCCCCGTAGCGGGGAACACCGGGGAGCTGTTTTTT. It specifies CATSAPVAGNTGELFF.

The chain carries TRBV9 and TRBJ1-2; D ambiguous. In germline, CDR1 is SGDLS, CDR2 YYNGEE. Trimming took 3 bases from V and 0 from J, leaving 9 bases between them. This CDR3 is 14 amino acids long. Written as DNA, the CDR3 is TGTGCCAGCAGCGCAGGAGGTCCTAACTATGGCTACACCTTC. Protein: CASSAGGPNYGYTF. The full variable domain, in which reference TRBV9 and TRBJ1-2 provide the parts outside the CDR3, is DSGVTQTPKHLITATGQRVTLRCSPRSGDLSVYWYQQSLDQGLQFLIQYYNGEERAKGNILERFSAQQFPDLHSELNLSSLELGDSALYFCASSAGGPNYGYTFGSGTRLTVV.

The chain is built from TRBV5-1 and TRBJ2-6, with a weak D call TRBD1 (6 bases). CDR1 and CDR2 from the germline V gene are SGHRS and YFSETQ. V was pared by 0 bases and J by 2 bases, with 6 bases between. The CDR3 consists of 15 residues. The CDR3 region has the DNA TGCGCCAGCAGCTTGGCAGGGGCTGGGGCCAACGTCCTGACTTTC. Protein: CASSLAGAGANVLTF.

Written as DNA, the CDR3 is TGTGCCAGCAGTTGGTCGGGCGGGAGGGAAGAGACCCAGTACTTC. Amino acid sequence: CASSWSGGREETQYF. This chain uses TRBV6-5 with TRBJ2-5; TRBD2 aligns across 9 bases. This CDR3 contains 15 residues. The germline V gene encodes CDR1 MNHEY and CDR2 SVGAGI. The V segment lost 4 bases and the J segment 3 bases; nucleotides outside the gene matches: 6.

V and J are TRBV30 and TRBJ2-4; D might be TRBD1 (5 bases). This CDR3 comprises 18 residues. Germline CDR1 GTSNPN, CDR2 SVGIG (reference sequence). V dropped 0 bases and J dropped 3 bases, with 21 bases sitting between them. CDR3 sequence: CAWSVFQGGIIGKNIQYF. CDR3 in DNA: TGTGCCTGGAGTGTATTCCAGGGTGGAATTATCGGCAAAAACATTCAGTACTTC.

The chain uses TRBV27 and TRBJ2-7, with 9 bases lining up with TRBD2. V trimming: 5 bases; J trimming: 6 bases; junction bases outside the gene matches: 8. This CDR3 has 14 residues. The germline V gene has CDR1 MNHEY and CDR2 SMNVEV (reference sequence). The CDR3: CASSPLPAGGEQYF. The CDR3 bases are TGTGCCAGCAGTCCCCTGCCAGCGGGGGGCGAGCAGTACTTC.

On this clone: Given a much more abundant clone one base away, this may be a read error. V is TRBV11-2 and J is TRBJ2-1; 7 bases are a match to TRBD2. The J segment lost 0 bases and the V segment lost 1 base, leaving 0 bases of the junction unmatched. The CDR3 is made up of 15 amino acids. Germline lookup yields CDR1 SGHAT and CDR2 FQNNGV. The CDR3 DNA sequence: TGTGCCAGCAGCTTAGGCGGGAGCTCCTACAATGAGCAGTTCTTC. As protein: CASSLGGSSYNEQFF.

Details on this clone: At one boundary the junction diverges from the germline segment, which might be a read error. CDR3 coding DNA: TGTGCCAGTAGCATAGGGAGACTAGCGGCCACAGTAGCCAAAAACATTCAGTACTTC. Amino acid sequence: CASSIGRLAATVAKNIQYF. This rearrangement joins TRBV19 to TRBJ2-4; TRBD2 aligns across 9 bases. From germline, CDR1 is LNHDA and CDR2 SQIVND (reference sequence). This CDR3 is built from 19 residues.

This chain connects TRBV30 to TRBJ2-2; tentative D call: TRBD2 (6 bases). Trimming shortened V by 1 base and J by 4 bases, and 13 bases separated the two germline ends. The CDR3 extends over 15 amino acids. The germline V gene encodes CDR1 GTSNPN and CDR2 SVGIG (reference sequence). The CDR3: CAWSEEGTGTGELFF. The CDR3 nucleotides read TGTGCCTGGAGTGAGGAGGGAACGGGCACCGGGGAGCTGTTTTTT.

This clone was seen a few times. The chain combines TRBV21-1 with TRBJ2-2; TRBD2 reflects the table's D call only, with no check against the DNA. TRBV21-1 is termed a pseudogene. CDR3 length: 15 amino acids. The CDR3 reads CASSKRLENTGELFF. As DNA, the CDR3 is TGTGCCAGCAGCAAGCGCCTAGAGAACACCGGGGAGCTGTTTTTT.

The V call is TRBV6-2 or TRBV6-3, the J call TRBJ1-1; the D is unclear. Germline lookup yields CDR1 MNHEY and CDR2 SVGEGT. The ends were cut back, 1 base at V and 1 base at J, with 7 bases in the middle. CDR3 length: 14 residues. In DNA form, the CDR3 reads TGTGCCAGCAGTTACTTGAGGAAGAACACTGAAGCTTTCTTT. Translation gives CASSYLRKNTEAFF.